This TCR beta chain originates from a study of patients and donors after allogeneic stem cell transplantation. This clonotype was counted only a few times. Germline CDR1 is LNHNV and CDR2 is YYDKDF (reference sequence). The germline V and J ends were trimmed by 3 bases and 0 bases, with 18 bases remaining between them. This CDR3 region has 17 residues. TCRdb recomputed calls from the RT-PCR reads with MiXCR, one row per CDR3 protein. This table has about 200,000 distinct CDR3 sequences, over 30% appearing once. V gene TRBV15 combines with J gene TRBJ2-7; perhaps D is TRBD1 or TRBD2 (5 bases each). The sequenced material came from blood, either unsorted or a sorted T cell fraction (not recorded which). This receptor was taken from a human donor who was either an allogeneic HSCT recipient or a stem cell or donor lymphocyte infusion donor (not recorded which). It is not recorded whose cells these are; they may come from a transplant donor. This CDR3 reads CATSRGRPEGSSYEQYF. The CDR3, as DNA: TGTGCCACCAGCAGGGGTAGACCAGAGGGGAGCTCCTACGAGCAGTACTTC.